This T cell receptor (beta chain) was sequenced for a study of T-cell memory formation after mild COVID-19. From the 5' RACE reads, TCRdb called clonotypes with MiXCR, one entry per CDR3 protein. The sample consists of roughly 370,000 distinct CDR3 sequences, 16% of them appearing once. Germline trimming cut 2 bases from V and 3 bases from J; bases unmatched to any gene: 5. This CDR3 has 16 amino acids. The germline V gene encodes CDR1 SGHNT and CDR2 YYREEE (reference sequence). This clonotype came up many times. The sequence came from a man aged 18 to 29 who had mild COVID-19 (a few samples of this study predate the infection). Cell type and time point are not known. The specimen was PBMCs or a T cell subset sorted from them (not recorded which). The chain recombines TRBV5-4 with TRBJ2-2; 9 bases align to TRBD1. The CDR3 sequence is CASSFGGTGYTGELFF. The CDR3, as DNA: TGTGCCAGCAGCTTTGGCGGGACAGGGTACACCGGGGAGCTGTTTTTT.